This is a list of T cell receptor beta chains from one sample in a study of OX40 agonist ivuxolimab in advanced cancers. Libraries were prepared by immunoSEQ multiplex PCR; TCRdb keeps only in-frame clonotypes and omits some of them. This sample has some 20,000 clones; 80% to 90% occur once, and the top ten carry 11%. The source was CD4+ or CD8+ T cells sorted from blood, collected in a trial of the OX40 agonist ivuxolimab. These receptors were taken from an adult with an advanced solid tumor such as melanoma, head and neck, liver or kidney cancer. Both conserved end residues are part of each CDR3. The D gene is left open where the match is weak. For some rows the clone size is stated as once, few or many, or as a class when expanded; others skip it.

J gene: TRBJ2-5; clone size: .; V gene: TRBV28; D gene: .; CDR3 protein: CASSFSTENQETQYF; CDR3 DNA: TGTGCCAGCAGTTTTAGCACAGAAAATCAAGAGACCCAGTACTTC
J gene: TRBJ2-7; clone size: .; V gene: TRBV5-1; D gene: .; CDR3 protein: CASSLELDEQYF; CDR3 DNA: TGCGCCAGCAGCTTGGAGCTCGACGAGCAGTACTTC
J gene: TRBJ2-7; clone size: .; V gene: TRBV27; D gene: .; CDR3 protein: CASSPGTDYEQYF; CDR3 DNA: TGTGCCAGCAGTCCGGGGACGGACTACGAGCAGTACTTC
J gene: TRBJ1-1; clone size: .; V gene: TRBV11-2; D gene: TRBD1; CDR3 protein: CASSLFRTGGSTEAFF; CDR3 DNA: TGTGCCAGCAGCTTATTTCGGACAGGGGGCAGCACTGAAGCTTTCTTT
J gene: TRBJ1-1; clone size: .; V gene: TRBV10-2; D gene: .; CDR3 protein: CASSESTGLNTEAFF; CDR3 DNA: TGCGCCAGCAGTGAGTCTACAGGATTGAACACTGAAGCTTTCTTT
J gene: TRBJ1-5; clone size: .; V gene: TRBV6-5; D gene: .; CDR3 protein: CASRARAGAGQPQHF; CDR3 DNA: TGTGCCAGCAGAGCCCGGGCAGGGGCTGGTCAGCCCCAGCATTTT
J gene: TRBJ1-2; clone size: .; V gene: TRBV2; D gene: .; CDR3 protein: CASSDMAVYGYTF; CDR3 DNA: TGTGCCAGCAGTGATATGGCAGTCTATGGCTACACCTTC
J gene: TRBJ2-7; clone size: .; V gene: TRBV28; D gene: .; CDR3 protein: CASNPLGASSYEQYF; CDR3 DNA: TGTGCCAGCAACCCTTTAGGGGCATCGTCCTACGAGCAGTACTTC
J gene: TRBJ1-4; clone size: .; V gene: TRBV30; D gene: .; CDR3 protein: CAWSVAGFEKLFF; CDR3 DNA: TGTGCCTGGAGTGTGGCAGGGTTTGAAAAACTGTTTTTT
J gene: TRBJ2-1; clone size: .; V gene: TRBV29-1; D gene: .; CDR3 protein: CSVGAYNEQFF; CDR3 DNA: TGCAGCGTTGGCGCCTACAATGAGCAGTTCTTC
J gene: TRBJ2-7; clone size: .; V gene: TRBV7-9; D gene: .; CDR3 protein: CASSSPLVRGEQYF; CDR3 DNA: TGTGCCAGCAGCTCCCCCTTGGTGCGCGGCGAGCAGTACTTC
J gene: TRBJ1-2; clone size: .; V gene: TRBV4-1; D gene: .; CDR3 protein: CASSQGPVEVYGYTF; CDR3 DNA: TGCGCCAGCAGCCAAGGGCCAGTCGAGGTTTATGGCTACACCTTC
J gene: TRBJ1-1; clone size: once; V gene: TRBV15; D gene: .; CDR3 protein: CATSRGGGLTTEAFF; CDR3 DNA: TGTGCCACCAGCAGAGGGGGGGGGCTGACGACTGAAGCTTTCTTT
J gene: TRBJ2-1; clone size: .; V gene: TRBV10-3; D gene: .; CDR3 protein: CAISESAAYNEQFF; CDR3 DNA: TGTGCCATCAGTGAGTCGGCCGCCTACAATGAGCAGTTCTTC
J gene: TRBJ1-2; clone size: .; V gene: TRBV29-1; D gene: TRBD1; CDR3 protein: CSVGIRDRGPYGYTF; CDR3 DNA: TGCAGCGTCGGAATACGGGACAGGGGTCCCTATGGCTACACCTTC
J gene: TRBJ2-7; clone size: .; V gene: TRBV4-2; D gene: TRBD2; CDR3 protein: CASSQFHPGTSGRYEQYF; CDR3 DNA: TGTGCCAGCAGCCAATTCCACCCCGGGACTAGCGGGAGATACGAGCAGTACTTC
J gene: TRBJ1-3; clone size: .; V gene: TRBV11-2; D gene: TRBD1; CDR3 protein: CASSFRQGMGGNTIYF; CDR3 DNA: TGTGCCAGCAGCTTTCGACAGGGGATGGGAGGAAACACCATATATTTT
J gene: TRBJ1-4; clone size: .; V gene: TRBV4-2; D gene: .; CDR3 protein: CASSQGQAGGPNHEKLFF; CDR3 DNA: TGTGCCAGCAGCCAAGGGCAGGCGGGGGGACCTAATCATGAAAAACTGTTTTTT
J gene: TRBJ2-7; clone size: .; V gene: TRBV27; D gene: .; CDR3 protein: CASSFATAYEQYF; CDR3 DNA: TGTGCCAGCAGTTTTGCGACAGCCTACGAGCAGTACTTC
J gene: TRBJ2-2; clone size: medium-sized; V gene: TRBV7-6; D gene: .; CDR3 protein: CASSPSLPGELFF; CDR3 DNA: TGTGCCAGCAGCCCTTCACTACCCGGGGAGCTGTTTTTT
J gene: TRBJ2-7; clone size: .; V gene: TRBV4-1; D gene: TRBD2; CDR3 protein: CASSQSREGAYEQYF; CDR3 DNA: TGCGCCAGCAGCCAATCCCGGGAGGGGGCCTACGAGCAGTACTTC
J gene: TRBJ2-2; clone size: once; V gene: TRBV7-6; D gene: .; CDR3 protein: CASSLMRGDPNTGELFF; CDR3 DNA: TGTGCCAGCAGCTTAATGCGTGGGGATCCGAACACCGGGGAGCTGTTTTTT
J gene: TRBJ2-2; clone size: .; V gene: TRBV2; D gene: .; CDR3 protein: CASSEAIQNTGELFF; CDR3 DNA: TGTGCCAGCAGTGAAGCTATCCAAAACACCGGGGAGCTGTTTTTT
J gene: TRBJ2-7; clone size: .; V gene: TRBV6-5; D gene: .; CDR3 protein: CASSPTLDEQYF; CDR3 DNA: TGTGCCAGCAGCCCGACCCTCGACGAGCAGTACTTC
J gene: TRBJ1-5; clone size: .; V gene: TRBV25-1; D gene: .; CDR3 protein: CASSGGLVNQPQHF; CDR3 DNA: TGTGCCAGCAGTGGGGGGCTGGTCAATCAGCCCCAGCATTTT
J gene: TRBJ2-1; clone size: .; V gene: TRBV5-4; D gene: TRBD2; CDR3 protein: CASSLDGTSGYNEQFF; CDR3 DNA: TGTGCCAGCAGCTTGGACGGGACTAGCGGCTACAATGAGCAGTTCTTC
J gene: TRBJ1-5; clone size: .; V gene: TRBV5-6; D gene: TRBD1; CDR3 protein: CASSYRGQGGRQPQHF; CDR3 DNA: TGTGCCAGCAGCTATAGGGGACAGGGGGGTCGACAGCCCCAGCATTTT
J gene: TRBJ2-5; clone size: .; V gene: TRBV7-9; D gene: .; CDR3 protein: CASRDGGRQETQYF; CDR3 DNA: TGTGCCAGCAGAGACGGGGGGCGGCAAGAGACCCAGTACTTC
J gene: TRBJ2-2; clone size: .; V gene: TRBV13; D gene: .; CDR3 protein: CASSLGVLAGELFF; CDR3 DNA: TGTGCCAGCAGCTTAGGCGTACTAGCCGGGGAGCTGTTTTTT
J gene: TRBJ2-7; clone size: once; V gene: TRBV7-8; D gene: .; CDR3 protein: CASSAGQNYEQYF; CDR3 DNA: TGTGCCAGCAGCGCAGGACAGAACTACGAGCAGTACTTC
J gene: TRBJ2-7; clone size: .; V gene: TRBV5-1; D gene: .; CDR3 protein: CASSFYTQGEQYF; CDR3 DNA: TGCGCCAGCAGCTTTTACACCCAGGGCGAGCAGTACTTC
J gene: TRBJ2-7; clone size: once; V gene: TRBV6-5; D gene: .; CDR3 protein: CASSYSGTSYEQYF; CDR3 DNA: TGTGCCAGCAGTTACAGTGGGACCTCCTACGAGCAGTACTTC
J gene: TRBJ1-2; clone size: .; V gene: TRBV13; D gene: .; CDR3 protein: CASSFQVREGYTF; CDR3 DNA: TGTGCCAGCAGCTTCCAAGTGCGAGAGGGCTACACCTTC
J gene: TRBJ1-1; clone size: .; V gene: TRBV5-8; D gene: .; CDR3 protein: CASSLADTNTEAFF; CDR3 DNA: TGTGCCAGCAGCTTGGCGGACACGAACACTGAAGCTTTCTTT